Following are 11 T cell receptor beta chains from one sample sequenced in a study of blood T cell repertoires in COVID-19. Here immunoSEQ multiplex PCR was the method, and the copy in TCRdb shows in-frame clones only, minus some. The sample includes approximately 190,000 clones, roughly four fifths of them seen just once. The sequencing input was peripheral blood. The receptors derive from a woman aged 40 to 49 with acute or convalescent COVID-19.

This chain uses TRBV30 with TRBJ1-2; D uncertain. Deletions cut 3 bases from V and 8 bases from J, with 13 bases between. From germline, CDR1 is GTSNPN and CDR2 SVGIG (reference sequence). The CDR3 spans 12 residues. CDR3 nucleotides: TGTGCCTGGAGCGTTGTTTTGGGCGGCTACACCTTC. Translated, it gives CAWSVVLGGYTF.

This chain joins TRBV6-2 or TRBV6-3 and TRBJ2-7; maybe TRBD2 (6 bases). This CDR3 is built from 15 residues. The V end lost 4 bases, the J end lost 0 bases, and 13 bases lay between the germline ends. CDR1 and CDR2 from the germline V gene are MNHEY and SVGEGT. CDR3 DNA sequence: TGTGCCAGCAGTTGGCGGGACGAGGGCTCCTACGAGCAGTACTTC. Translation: CASSWRDEGSYEQYF.

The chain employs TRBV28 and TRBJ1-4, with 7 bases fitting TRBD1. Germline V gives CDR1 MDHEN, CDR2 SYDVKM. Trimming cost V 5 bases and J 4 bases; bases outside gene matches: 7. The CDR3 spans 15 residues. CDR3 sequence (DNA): TGTGCCAGCAGTCTACAGGGGTGGTTTAATGAAAAACTGTTTTTT. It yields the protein CASSLQGWFNEKLFF.

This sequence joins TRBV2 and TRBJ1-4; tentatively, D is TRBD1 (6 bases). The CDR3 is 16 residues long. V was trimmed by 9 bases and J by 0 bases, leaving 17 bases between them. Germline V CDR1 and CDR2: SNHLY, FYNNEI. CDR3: CARSTGHTTTNEKLFF. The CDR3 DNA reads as TGTGCCAGAAGTACGGGACACACGACAACTAATGAAAAACTGTTTTTT.

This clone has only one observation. Here the CDR3 DNA reads TGTGCCTGGAGCGGTTGGTTACTAGCGGGGAGAACAGATACGCAGTATTTT. Its protein is CAWSGWLLAGRTDTQYF. This chain connects TRBV30 to TRBJ2-3, with 10 bases that match TRBD2. V trimming: 3 bases; J trimming: 3 bases; junction bases outside the gene matches: 12. This CDR3 comprises 17 residues. Germline CDR1 GTSNPN, CDR2 SVGIG (reference sequence).

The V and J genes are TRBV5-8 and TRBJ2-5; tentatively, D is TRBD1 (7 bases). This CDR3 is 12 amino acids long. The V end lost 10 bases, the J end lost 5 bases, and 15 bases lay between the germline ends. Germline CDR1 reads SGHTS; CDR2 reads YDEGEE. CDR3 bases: TGTGCCGACCGCGGGACAGTGGAGACCCAGTACTTC. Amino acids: CADRGTVETQYF.

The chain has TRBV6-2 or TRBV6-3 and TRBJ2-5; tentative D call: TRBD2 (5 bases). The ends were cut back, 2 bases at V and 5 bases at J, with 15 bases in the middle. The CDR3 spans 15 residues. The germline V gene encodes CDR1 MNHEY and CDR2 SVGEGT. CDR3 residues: CASSYRKLVRETQYF. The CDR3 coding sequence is TGTGCCAGCAGTTACCGGAAACTAGTTCGGGAGACCCAGTACTTC.

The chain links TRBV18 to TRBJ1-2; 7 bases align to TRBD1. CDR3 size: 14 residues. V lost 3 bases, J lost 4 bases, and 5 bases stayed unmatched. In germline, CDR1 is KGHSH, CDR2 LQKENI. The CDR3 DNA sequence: TGTGCCAGCTCACCCGGGACAGAAGTCTATGGCTACACCTTC. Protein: CASSPGTEVYGYTF. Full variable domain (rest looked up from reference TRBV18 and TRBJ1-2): NAGVMQNPRHLVRRRGQEARLRCSPMKGHSHVYWYRQLPEEGLKFMVYLQKENIIDESGMPKERFSAEFPKEGPSILRIQQVVRGDSAAYFCASSPGTEVYGYTFGSGTRLTVV.

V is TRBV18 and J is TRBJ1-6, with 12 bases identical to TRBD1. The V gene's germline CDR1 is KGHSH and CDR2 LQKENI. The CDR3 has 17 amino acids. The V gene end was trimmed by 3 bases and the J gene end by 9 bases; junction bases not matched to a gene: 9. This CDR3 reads CASSPGQGAFGGSPLHF. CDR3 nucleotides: TGTGCCAGCTCACCGGGACAGGGGGCTTTCGGTGGTTCACCCCTCCACTTT.

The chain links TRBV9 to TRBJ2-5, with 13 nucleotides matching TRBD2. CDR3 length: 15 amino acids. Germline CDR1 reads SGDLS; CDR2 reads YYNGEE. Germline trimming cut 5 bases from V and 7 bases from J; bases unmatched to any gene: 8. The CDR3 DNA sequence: TGTGCCAGCAGTCGGGGGACTAGCGGGATAGGGACCCAGTACTTC. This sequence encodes CASSRGTSGIGTQYF.

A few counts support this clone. CDR3 in amino acids: CASSFLDRINTEAFF. CDR3 DNA: TGTGCCAGCAGCTTCCTGGACAGGATAAACACTGAAGCTTTCTTT. The chain joins TRBV5-4 to TRBJ1-1, with 7 bases aligning to TRBD1. V shed 2 bases and J 2 bases; nucleotides not matched to a gene: 6. This CDR3 has 15 amino acids. Germline CDR1 reads SGHNT; CDR2 reads YYREEE (reference sequence).